One sample yielded the 20 T cell receptor beta chains listed below, sequenced in a study of type 1 regulatory T cells. TCRdb used MiXCR to reprocess the reads, holding one entry per CDR3 protein. The sample has 88,000 or so distinct CDR3 sequences; 31% are singletons. Input material: CD4+ T cells, either the whole sample or a sorted fraction (not recorded which). Receptors were obtained from a human donor in good health.

V is TRBV5-4 and J is TRBJ1-2; D gene unclear. V dropped 4 bases and J dropped 8 bases, with 18 bases sitting between them. This CDR3 spans 14 amino acids. Germline V gives CDR1 SGHNT, CDR2 YYREEE (reference sequence). In nucleotides, the CDR3 is TGTGCCAGCAGCCTAATAACAGCCACGGCGGGCTACACCTTC. Amino acid sequence: CASSLITATAGYTF. The variable domain in full, completed from reference TRBV5-4 and TRBJ1-2, reads ETGVTQSPTHLIKTRGQQVTLRCSSQSGHNTVSWYQQALGQGPQFIFQYYREEENGRGNFPPRFSGLQFPNYSSELNVNALELDDSALYLCASSLITATAGYTFGSGTRLTVV.

The V call is TRBV7-2, the J call TRBJ1-3; D gene ambiguous. V lost 4 bases, J lost 4 bases, and 8 bases lay in between. Germline loops: CDR1 SGHTA, CDR2 FQGNSA. CDR3 length: 13 amino acids. The CDR3 here is CASSSGPGNTIYF. In nucleotides, the CDR3 is TGTGCCAGCAGCTCCGGGCCGGGAAACACCATATATTTT.

The DNA of the CDR3 is TGCGCCAGCAGCTTGGATGCTGGATCCTTAGCGGGAGGGCCAGGCGTTGAGCAGTTCTTC. Protein product: CASSLDAGSLAGGPGVEQFF. The V gene is TRBV5-1, the J gene TRBJ2-1, with TRBD2 matching 11 bases. There are 20 residues in the CDR3. Germline V gene sequence: CDR1 SGHRS, CDR2 YFSETQ. Trimming at V came to 0 bases and at J to 9 bases, leaving 20 bases not matched to a gene.

The chain uses TRBV3-1 and TRBJ1-1; D unclear. V shed 2 bases and J shed 1 base, with 5 bases lying between them. The germline V gene encodes CDR1 LGHDT and CDR2 YNNKEL (reference sequence). The CDR3 sequence is 13 residues long. This chain's CDR3 is CASSQWGNTEAFF. The CDR3 DNA is TGTGCCAGCAGCCAATGGGGGAACACTGAAGCTTTCTTT.

This rearrangement joins TRBV25-1 to TRBJ2-7, with TRBD2 matching 10 bases. The CDR3 has 14 amino acids. V lost 6 bases, J lost 2 bases, and 4 bases stayed unmatched. Per the germline V gene, CDR1 is MGHDK and CDR2 is SYGVNS. The CDR3 coding sequence is TGTGCCAGCAGAGGACTAGCGGTTCCCTACGAGCAGTACTTC. Its protein product is CASRGLAVPYEQYF.

CDR3 loop: CASSEEGQGANIQYF. Here the CDR3 DNA reads TGTGCCAGCAGTGAAGAGGGACAGGGGGCGAACATTCAGTACTTC. J is TRBJ2-4 and V is TRBV2; TRBD1 matches 12 bases. The J segment lost 7 bases and the V segment lost 1 base, leaving 2 bases of the junction unmatched. The CDR3 covers 15 residues. Germline V gives CDR1 SNHLY, CDR2 FYNNEI. Together with reference TRBV2 and TRBJ2-4, the CDR3 gives the full variable domain: EPEVTQTPSHQVTQMGQEVILRCVPISNHLYFYWYRQILGQKVEFLVSFYNNEISEKSEIFDDQFSVERPDGSNFTLKIRSTKLEDSAMYFCASSEEGQGANIQYFGAGTRLSVL.

The chain recombines TRBV24-1 with TRBJ2-2; D is undetermined. Germline V gives CDR1 KGHDR, CDR2 SFDVKD. The CDR3 totals 15 residues. Trimming took off 3 bases at V and 0 bases at J, with 7 bases between the two ends. The CDR3 nucleotides are TGTGCCACCAGTGATCCCACAACGAACACCGGGGAGCTGTTTTTT. It specifies CATSDPTTNTGELFF.

This clonotype was seen just once. V gene TRBV25-1 combines with J gene TRBJ2-5; D is unclear. This CDR3 is built from 14 residues. Germline V gene lookup returns CDR1 MGHDK and CDR2 SYGVNS. The germline V and J ends were trimmed by 4 bases and 2 bases, with 11 bases remaining between them. The CDR3 DNA sequence: TGTGCCAGCAGTGTGTCGGGCCCTCAAGAGACCCAGTACTTC. It specifies CASSVSGPQETQYF.

The chain recombines TRBV20-1 with TRBJ1-5; 7 bases are a match to TRBD1. The trim removed 0 bases at V and 4 bases at J, leaving 3 bases unmatched. Germline loops: CDR1 DFQATT, CDR2 SNEGSKA (reference sequence). The CDR3 covers 14 residues. In DNA form, the CDR3 reads TGCAGTGCTAGAGATGGGACAGCAAATCAGCCCCAGCATTTT. This gives the protein CSARDGTANQPQHF.

The chain couples TRBV7-3 to TRBJ2-1, with TRBD2 matching 10 bases. V trimming: 5 bases; J trimming: 6 bases; junction bases outside the gene matches: 1. From germline, CDR1 is SGHTA and CDR2 FQGTGA. The CDR3 contains 13 residues. DNA of the CDR3: TGTGCCAGCAGCCTAGCGGGAGTCAATGAGCAGTTCTTC. Its protein is CASSLAGVNEQFF.

This chain uses TRBV5-1 with TRBJ2-7; 8 positions agree with TRBD2. Germline-derived CDR1 and CDR2 are SGHRS and YFSETQ. The junction had 5 bases not matched to a gene; V was cut back by 3 bases and J by 6 bases. The CDR3 has 13 residues. CDR3 in amino acids: CASSSGLAGEQYF. Written as DNA, the CDR3 is TGCGCCAGCAGCTCCGGACTAGCAGGCGAGCAGTACTTC. Filled out from reference TRBV5-1 and TRBJ2-7, the complete variable domain reads KAGVTQTPRYLIKTRGQQVTLSCSPISGHRSVSWYQQTPGQGLQFLFEYFSETQRNKGNFPGRFSGRQFSNSRSEMNVSTLELGDSALYLCASSSGLAGEQYFGPGTRLTVT.

This clonotype has only a few counts. This sequence joins TRBV20-1 and TRBJ2-2, with D unresolved. CDR3 size: 12 residues. Trimming pared 6 bases from V and 0 bases from J, leaving 5 bases between. The germline gives CDR1 DFQATT, CDR2 SNEGSKA (reference sequence). This CDR3 reads CSAGSNTGELFF. CDR3 DNA: TGCAGTGCCGGCTCGAACACCGGGGAGCTGTTTTTT.

This clonotype was observed at least ten times. The chain employs TRBV7-2 and TRBJ1-5; possible D gene TRBD1, 6 bases. Trimming removed 1 base at V and 1 base at J, with 11 bases between. The CDR3 is 16 amino acids. Looked up from germline, CDR1 is SGHTA and CDR2 is FQGNSA. The DNA of the CDR3 is TGTGCCAGCAGCTTAGGCCCCAGGGGAAGCAATCAGCCCCAGCATTTT. Translation gives CASSLGPRGSNQPQHF.

This sequence joins TRBV7-3 and TRBJ2-2; tentative D call: TRBD1 (6 bases). The CDR3 contains 15 residues. In germline, CDR1 is SGHTA, CDR2 FQGTGA. Trimming took off 6 bases at V and 3 bases at J, with 14 bases between the two ends. CDR3 protein: CASRSAGDDTGELFF. The CDR3 DNA is TGTGCCAGCAGATCCGCAGGGGACGACACCGGGGAGCTGTTTTTT.

This clonotype has a handful of counts. The chain combines TRBV20-1 with TRBJ1-6; tentative D call: TRBD1 (5 bases). The germline V gene encodes CDR1 DFQATT and CDR2 SNEGSKA (reference sequence). V was trimmed by 3 bases and J by 5 bases, leaving 17 bases between them. The CDR3 is 16 amino acids. The CDR3 loop reads CSARSVAQANNSPLHF. CDR3 in DNA: TGCAGTGCTAGGTCTGTGGCACAGGCGAATAATTCACCCCTCCACTTT.

This clonotype was detected a few times. V and J are TRBV11-2 and TRBJ2-1, with D unclear. The germline V gene encodes CDR1 SGHAT and CDR2 FQNNGV. Trimming stripped 1 base from V and 7 bases from J, with 20 bases between. The CDR3 is 17 amino acids. This chain's CDR3 is CASSLGRVLGPLNEQFF. Written as DNA, the CDR3 is TGTGCCAGCAGCTTAGGAAGGGTACTGGGCCCCTTGAATGAGCAGTTCTTC.

This clonotype was observed a few times. The rearrangement joins TRBV11-2 to TRBJ1-1; 7 positions match TRBD1. J lost 1 base, V lost 3 bases, and 11 bases had no gene match. This CDR3 has 17 residues. Germline CDR1 and CDR2: SGHAT and FQNNGV. The CDR3 reads CASSLRMIRTGNTEAFF. The CDR3 coding sequence is TGTGCCAGCAGCTTGAGAATGATAAGGACAGGGAACACTGAAGCTTTCTTT.

This clonotype came up a few times. CDR3 residues: CASSPMGREFLQFF. CDR3 in DNA: TGTGCCAGCTCACCAATGGGGCGGGAGTTTTTACAGTTCTTC. The gene calls are TRBV18 and TRBJ2-1, with 7 bases that match TRBD2. The CDR3 has 14 residues. Germline CDR1 is KGHSH and CDR2 is LQKENI. The ends lost 2 bases at V and 13 bases at J; junction bases unmatched: 11.

By sample share, this clonotype is large. V is TRBV5-4 and J is TRBJ1-5, with D perhaps matching TRBD1 (5 bases). Germline loops: CDR1 SGHNT, CDR2 YYREEE (reference sequence). The length of the CDR3 is 16 residues. Between the trimmed V and J ends, which lost 4 bases and 1 base, there was a span of 15 bases. CDR3 in amino acids: CASSRGGEGSNQPQHF. In DNA form, the CDR3 reads TGTGCCAGCAGCCGGGGGGGAGAGGGGAGCAATCAGCCCCAGCATTTT. Supplemented by reference TRBV5-4 and TRBJ1-5, the full variable domain reads ETGVTQSPTHLIKTRGQQVTLRCSSQSGHNTVSWYQQALGQGPQFIFQYYREEENGRGNFPPRFSGLQFPNYSSELNVNALELDDSALYLCASSRGGEGSNQPQHFGDGTRLSIL.

This sequence joins TRBV6-5 and TRBJ2-2, with TRBD2 identical over 9 bases. CDR1 is MNHEY, CDR2 SVGAGI, per germline. The CDR3 loop spans 14 amino acids. V gave up 3 bases and J gave up 10 bases; unmatched junction bases: 6. The CDR3 region has the DNA TGTGCCAGCAGTTATAGCGGGAGCTATTTGGAGCTGTTTTTT. Translation gives CASSYSGSYLELFF.